The present TCR beta chain was sequenced within a study of blood T cell repertoires in COVID-19. As for the study in general: COVID-19 samples from acute and convalescent phases originated in the United States, Italy and Spain. T cells, B-cell-depleted T cells, or PBMCs provided the cDNA or gDNA that served as material.

In the original analysis: Reference gene primer amplification gave estimated nucleated cell counts. Measured with immunoSEQ multiplex PCR; TCRdb has only the in-frame clones, and not every one. V and J calls and clone size are given by that table; D and trimming were obtained from the DNA. This sample has 200,000 to 250,000 clones, with roughly 84% found just once. The CDR3 extends over 11 amino acids. V lost 3 bases to trimming and J lost 5 bases, with 4 bases between them. The rearrangement links TRBV12-3 or TRBV12-4 to TRBJ2-5; no reliable D call. This receptor was taken from a woman over 75 with acute or convalescent COVID-19. The source material was peripheral blood. The CDR3 loop reads CASSFGETQYF. The CDR3 nucleotides read TGTGCCAGCAGTTTCGGGGAGACCCAGTACTTC.